This T cell receptor (beta chain) comes out of a study of shared clonotypes between healthy human individuals. Overall study: Three plates each covered CD4 naive and memory; CD8 naive two, CD8 memory one. Study conclusions and caveats: The sharing of about 5% of naive CD4 clonotypes was seen across a handful of donors.

Healthy HIV-negative adults without recent acute infections or vaccinations served as donors. All participating donors were Caucasian adults from Nashville, Tennessee. Of note for this clone: The antigen remains undetermined.

The germline gives CDR1 SGHKS, CDR2 YYEKEE (reference sequence). V lost 3 bases and J 0 bases, leaving 17 bases between the germline ends. The CDR3 loop spans 17 amino acids. The protocol was immunoSEQ multiplex PCR, while the TCRdb copy is restricted to in-frame clones and leaves out a portion. The table has roughly 1.5 million clones, 95% to 99% seen once. The sample was naive CD4+ T cells sorted from blood. Subset described: CD45RA+ positively selected. This TCR was recovered from a man between 25 and 39 years old in good health. This chain uses TRBV5-5 with TRBJ2-3; D is possibly TRBD2 (6 bases). CDR3 bases: TGTGCCAGCAGCTCATTCCCACCGGGACTTAGCACAGATACGCAGTATTTT. It specifies CASSSFPPGLSTDTQYF.